The source of this T cell receptor beta chain is a study of identical twins. TCRdb itself ran the 5' RACE reads through MiXCR, one entry per CDR3 protein. The sample comprises approximately 1.8 million distinct CDR3 sequences, roughly 35% of which are singletons, and around 0.25% rests with the top ten. V lost 1 base and J 0 bases, leaving 14 bases between the germline ends. The germline gives CDR1 SGHRS, CDR2 YFSETQ. The length of the CDR3 is 18 residues. Overall study results and limits: Researchers caution that invariant MAIT and iNKT cells could partly confound zero-insertion analyses.

This clonotype was detected only a few times. The antigen remains unidentified. Sequencing used cord blood. The rearrangement joins TRBV5-1 to TRBJ2-6; D is unresolved. This TCR derives from a newborn girl in good health. The CDR3 region is CASSLIPGGSSGANVLTF. In nucleotides, the CDR3 is TGCGCCAGCAGCTTGATTCCTGGCGGTAGCTCTGGGGCCAACGTCCTGACTTTC. Together with reference TRBV5-1 and TRBJ2-6, the CDR3 gives the full variable domain: KAGVTQTPRYLIKTRGQQVTLSCSPISGHRSVSWYQQTPGQGLQFLFEYFSETQRNKGNFPGRFSGRQFSNSRSEMNVSTLELGDSALYLCASSLIPGGSSGANVLTFGAGSRLTVL.